This T cell receptor (beta chain) was obtained from a study of T cell responses to AZD1222 COVID-19 vaccine. Assay: immunoSEQ multiplex PCR; the TCRdb copy retains only in-frame clones and omits some. The sample carries under 300,000 clones, more than 85% recorded once. Study findings and constraints: Clonal diversity may have been underestimated, and the donors were mostly white British, with more females than males.

Germline CDR1 is SGDLS and CDR2 is YYNGEE. CDR3 length equals 16 residues. V was pared by 0 bases and J by 1 base, with 10 bases between. With respect to this clone: What it binds is unknown.

V and J are TRBV9 and TRBJ2-2, with D possibly matching TRBD1 (5 bases). This sample comprised peripheral blood, obtained on day 0 of AZD1222 vaccination. The TCR originated in an adult in good health. The CDR3 sequence: CASSVEGIWNTGELFF. In nucleotides, the CDR3 is TGTGCCAGCAGCGTAGAGGGGATATGGAACACCGGGGAGCTGTTTTTT.